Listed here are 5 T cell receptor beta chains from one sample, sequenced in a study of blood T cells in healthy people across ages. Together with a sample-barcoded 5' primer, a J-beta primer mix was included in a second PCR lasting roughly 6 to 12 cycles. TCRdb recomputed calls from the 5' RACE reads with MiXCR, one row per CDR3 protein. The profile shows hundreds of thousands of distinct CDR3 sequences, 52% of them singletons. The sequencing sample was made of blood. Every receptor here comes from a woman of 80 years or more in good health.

The CDR3 region has the DNA TGTGCCAGCAATAACAGGTCTCACTTGGATACGCAGTATTTT. This gives the protein CASNNRSHLDTQYF. V and J are TRBV27 and TRBJ2-3; the D gene is possibly TRBD1 (5 bases). CDR3 length: 14 amino acids. With 7 bases removed from V and 6 bases from J, the gap between germline ends came to 17 bases. Germline V lookup: CDR1 MNHEY, CDR2 SMNVEV (reference sequence).

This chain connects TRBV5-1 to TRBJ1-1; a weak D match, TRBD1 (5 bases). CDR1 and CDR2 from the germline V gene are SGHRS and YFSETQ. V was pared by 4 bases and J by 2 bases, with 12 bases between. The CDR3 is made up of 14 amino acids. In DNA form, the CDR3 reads TGCGCCAGCAGCCTGATGGGGCCAAACACTGAAGCTTTCTTT. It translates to CASSLMGPNTEAFF.

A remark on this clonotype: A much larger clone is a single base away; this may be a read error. CDR3 protein: CASSLRPHGTDTQYF. DNA of the CDR3: TGCGCCAGCAGCTTGCGGCCCCACGGGACAGATACGCAGTATTTT. The chain joins TRBV5-1 to TRBJ2-3; D is unresolved. Germline-derived CDR1 and CDR2 are SGHRS and YFSETQ. The germline V and J ends were trimmed by 1 base and 3 bases, with 12 bases remaining between them. The CDR3 runs to 15 residues.

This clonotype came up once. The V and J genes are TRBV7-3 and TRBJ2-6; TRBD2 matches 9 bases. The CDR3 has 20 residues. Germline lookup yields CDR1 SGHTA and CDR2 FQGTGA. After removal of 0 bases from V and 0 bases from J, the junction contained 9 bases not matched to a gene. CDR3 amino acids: CASSLTHIAGVISGANVLTF. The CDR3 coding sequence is TGTGCCAGCAGCTTAACCCACATAGCGGGGGTTATCTCTGGGGCCAACGTCCTGACTTTC.

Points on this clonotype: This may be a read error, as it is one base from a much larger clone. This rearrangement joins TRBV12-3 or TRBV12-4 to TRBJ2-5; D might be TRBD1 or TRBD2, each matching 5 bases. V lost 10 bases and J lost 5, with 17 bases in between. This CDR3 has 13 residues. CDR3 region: CANTTGGWETQYF. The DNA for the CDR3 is TGTGCCAACACGACTGGGGGTTGGGAGACCCAGTACTTC.